Here is one T cell receptor beta chain with its context. It lacks a known antigen. Base qualities are not recorded, but no much larger clone differs from it by a single base. The source of the sample is a study of patients and donors after allogeneic stem cell transplantation (dated by TCRdb to 2018 to 2021). V loses 3 bases, J loses 9 bases, and the germline ends lie 15 bases apart. CDR1 ENHRY and CDR2 SYGVKD are derived from the germline V gene. The cysteine opens and the phenylalanine closes a CDR3 of 14 amino acids. Just the 42-base CDR3 DNA is kept, in frame starting at base 1. The library was made by RT-PCR. The run used a NextSeq 550. The public reads were reanalyzed by TCRdb: fastp trimming at Q25, MiXCR alignment, in-frame beta chains only. Each CDR3 protein gets just one entry, which takes the most common genes and DNA from the rows behind it. The sample table records about 110,000 distinct CDR3 sequences; roughly 37% of these occur just once. Around 25% of the sample is in the top ten clones.

Specimen: blood, either unsorted or a sorted T cell fraction (not recorded which). The receptor chain draws on TRBV10-3 and TRBJ2-4; the D gene is perhaps TRBD2, on 5 matching bases. This clonotype originated in a human donor who was either an allogeneic HSCT recipient or a stem cell or donor lymphocyte infusion donor (not recorded which). It is not recorded whose cells these are; they may come from a transplant donor. CDR3 protein: CAISDLGVGSIQYF. The nucleotides read TGTGCCATCAGTGATCTGGGAGTGGGAAGCATTCAGTACTTC.